The 4 T cell receptor beta chains presented below share a single source sample, sequenced in a study of beta chain features in type 1 diabetes. The study's findings and limits: Shorter TCRB CDR3s, moderately but significantly so, were found in Type 1 diabetes patients in all four CD4+ subsets.

No antigen is known for these receptors. The sequenced template was cDNA made from the entire isolated RNA. Libraries were prepared by immunoSEQ multiplex PCR; TCRdb keeps only in-frame clonotypes and omits some of them. The sample includes over 650,000 clones, roughly 13% of them seen just once. The sample taken for sequencing was naive CD4+ T cells from blood. Receptors were obtained from a man aged 18 to 30 with type 1 diabetes.

This clone was seen a few times. The chain joins TRBV7-2 to TRBJ2-1; 10 bases align to TRBD2. Germline assignment: CDR1 SGHTA and CDR2 FQGNSA. The CDR3 runs 15 residues. V shed 6 bases, J shed 7 bases, and the junction held 9 bases outside the gene matches. The CDR3 DNA is TGTGCCAGCAGTTCTATAGCGGGGGGAACTAATGAGCAGTTCTTC. Protein product: CASSSIAGGTNEQFF.

The CDR3 DNA reads as TGTGCCAGCAGTCGACTAGCGGCTAACACCGGGGAGCTGTTTTTT. This codes for CASSRLAANTGELFF. The chain employs TRBV27 and TRBJ2-2; 9 bases match TRBD2. Losses at the gene ends were 5 bases for V and 2 bases for J; bases not matched to a gene: 3. The CDR3 consists of 15 residues. The germline gives CDR1 MNHEY, CDR2 SMNVEV (reference sequence).

This clone was recorded a few times. The rearrangement joins TRBV19 to TRBJ1-1; maybe TRBD1 (6 bases). The CDR3 length is 14 residues. Trimming stripped 4 bases from V and 5 bases from J, with 14 bases between. Germline values: CDR1 LNHDA, CDR2 SQIVND (reference sequence). The DNA of the CDR3 is TGTGCCAGTAGTACGACTTGGCAGGGGACTGAAGCTTTCTTT. It translates to CASSTTWQGTEAFF.

The V gene is TRBV29-1, the J gene TRBJ1-2, with 7 bases fitting TRBD1. The CDR3 loop spans 13 amino acids. The germline CDR1 and CDR2 sequences are SQVTM and ANQGSEA. V lost 6 bases, J lost 4 bases, and 8 bases stayed unmatched. CDR3 protein: CSVSETGPYGYTF. As DNA, the CDR3 is TGCAGCGTCTCCGAGACAGGGCCCTATGGCTACACCTTC.